This T cell receptor (beta chain) was sequenced in a study of CXCR3-negative and CXCR3-positive naive CD8 T cells. Whole-study findings and limits: For naive cells, CXCR3-negative and CXCR3-positive subsets had similar TRBV-TRBJ usage; for memory cells, usage differed.

CDR1 and CDR2 (germline): DFQATT, SNEGSKA (reference sequence). The CDR3 has 15 residues. As concerns this clonotype: The antigen is not known.

UMI-labeled TRB cDNA libraries were prepared by 5' RACE. Following a re-call of the 5' RACE reads, TCRdb has one entry per CDR3 protein and lacks DNA. In total, the table holds around 40,000 distinct CDR3 sequences. The sequenced sample was memory CD8+ T cells from blood. The chain is built from TRBV20-1 and TRBJ2-1; no DNA is available, so the TRBD1 call from TCRdb remains unchecked. The clonotype was recovered from a human donor in good health. Some clones in this sample may be carry-over from other donors' samples. CDR3 protein: CSARGAVSSYNEQFF.